This passage covers 31 T cell receptor beta chains from one sample sequenced in a study of beta chain features in type 1 diabetes. Their cognate antigens are unknown. TCRB transcripts that were expressed got sequenced, as all of the isolated RNA had been reverse transcribed. This table comes from immunoSEQ multiplex PCR, and its TCRdb copy is limited to in-frame clones, with some not included. The sample has approximately 260,000 clones; about 23% are singletons. Findings and caveats of the study: Shorter TCRB CDR3s, moderately but significantly so, were found in Type 1 diabetes patients in all four CD4+ subsets.

The sequenced material came from naive CD4+ T cells from blood. These receptors came from a woman in her twenties or thirties with type 1 diabetes.

This clone was counted only a few times. This sequence joins TRBV29-1 and TRBJ2-1, with a possible D match to TRBD2 (6 bases). Germline V gene sequence: CDR1 SQVTM, CDR2 ANQGSEA. The CDR3 loop spans 12 amino acids. V lost 4 bases, J lost 5 bases, and 9 bases lay in between. As DNA, the CDR3 is TGCAGCGTTGGGCCTAGCGACAATGAGCAGTTCTTC. Residues: CSVGPSDNEQFF.

This clone appeared a few times. The chain is built from TRBV7-3 and TRBJ2-3; tentative D call: TRBD2 (5 bases). Looked up from germline, CDR1 is SGHTA and CDR2 is FQGTGA. This CDR3 is 12 amino acids long. Trimming took 5 bases from V and 5 from J, leaving 8 bases between them. The CDR3 is CASSPSGDTQYF. CDR3 nucleotides: TGTGCCAGCAGCCCCAGCGGAGATACGCAGTATTTT.

This clone has more than one count but fewer than ten. The chain carries TRBV2 and TRBJ1-2; 9 bases fit TRBD1. The CDR3 loop spans 14 amino acids. Germline loops: CDR1 SNHLY, CDR2 FYNNEI. After removal of 4 bases from V and 5 bases from J, the junction contained 5 bases not matched to a gene. The CDR3 sequence is CASSAGQGRYGYTF. The CDR3 DNA reads as TGTGCCAGCAGTGCGGGACAGGGACGGTATGGCTACACCTTC.

The chain links TRBV15 to TRBJ2-3; 10 bases map to TRBD2. The CDR3 runs 16 residues. With V trimmed by 3 bases and J by 2 bases, 5 bases remained unmatched. The V gene's germline CDR1 is LNHNV and CDR2 YYDKDF (reference sequence). Here the CDR3 DNA reads TGTGCCACCAGCAGCGGACTAGCGGAGTTCACAGATACGCAGTATTTT. This translates into CATSSGLAEFTDTQYF.

CDR3 protein: CASSPSRTYAYNEQFF. CDR3 in DNA: TGCGCCAGCAGCCCCAGTAGGACTTACGCCTACAATGAGCAGTTCTTC. V is TRBV23-1 and J is TRBJ2-1, with D maybe TRBD2 (5 bases). TRBV23-1 is marked as an open reading frame, function uncertain. V was clipped by 6 bases and J by 2 bases, with 17 bases between them. The CDR3 has 16 residues.

This clone has more than one count but fewer than ten. This chain uses TRBV18 with TRBJ1-5; D remains ambiguous. This CDR3 has 13 residues. Germline V lookup: CDR1 KGHSH, CDR2 LQKENI. With 3 bases removed from V and 5 bases from J, the gap between germline ends came to 8 bases. The CDR3 loop reads CASSPASYQPQHF. The CDR3 DNA sequence: TGTGCCAGCTCACCGGCCTCATATCAGCCCCAGCATTTT.

The genes are TRBV30 and TRBJ1-2; 7 bases are shared with TRBD1. V lost 4 bases, J lost 2 bases, and 10 bases stayed unmatched. CDR1 is GTSNPN, CDR2 SVGIG, per germline (reference sequence). This CDR3 region has 15 residues. The CDR3 DNA sequence: TGTGCCTGGACTTCGAGGGGCAGGGGGAACTATGGCTACACCTTC. Translated, it gives CAWTSRGRGNYGYTF. The full variable domain, with the rest looked up from reference TRBV30 and TRBJ1-2, is SQTIHQWPATLVQPVGSPLSLECTVEGTSNPNLYWYRQAAGRGLQLLFYSVGIGQISSEVPQNLSASRPQDRQFILSSKKLLLSDSGFYLCAWTSRGRGNYGYTFGSGTRLTVV.

This chain joins TRBV7-2 and TRBJ2-1; 10 nucleotides match TRBD2. The CDR3 is 15 amino acids. In germline, CDR1 is SGHTA, CDR2 FQGNSA. The ends lost 2 bases at V and 6 bases at J; junction bases unmatched: 4. The CDR3 spells CASSLSLAGANEQFF. The CDR3 DNA reads as TGTGCCAGCAGCTTATCCCTAGCGGGAGCCAATGAGCAGTTCTTC.

This clone came up a few times. The chain recombines TRBV29-1 with TRBJ2-6, with a tentative D call TRBD2 (5 bases). The CDR3 totals 13 residues. Germline loops: CDR1 SQVTM, CDR2 ANQGSEA. The germline V and J ends were trimmed by 5 bases and 4 bases, with 9 bases remaining between them. DNA of the CDR3: TGCAGCGTTCGGACTTCAGGGGCCAACGTCCTGACTTTC. The encoded protein is CSVRTSGANVLTF.

J is TRBJ2-1 and V is TRBV28, with 13 bases aligning to TRBD2. The CDR3 is 15 amino acids. Germline V lookup: CDR1 MDHEN, CDR2 SYDVKM. After removal of 5 bases from V and 7 bases from J, the junction contained 5 bases not matched to a gene. CDR3: CASSIRTSGSNEQFF. Written as DNA, the CDR3 is TGTGCCAGCAGTATCAGGACTAGCGGGAGTAATGAGCAGTTCTTC.

In this sample, this clone turned up a few times. The chain employs TRBV6-4 and TRBJ2-1, with D tentatively TRBD2 (6 bases). Trimming took 11 bases from V and 0 from J, leaving 11 bases between them. Germline V gene data show CDR1 as MRHNA and CDR2 as SNTAGT. This CDR3 comprises 13 residues. The CDR3, as DNA: TGTGCCTCACGGGGGAGCTCCTACAATGAGCAGTTCTTC. It translates to CASRGSSYNEQFF.

This clone was detected only a few times. This chain connects TRBV30 to TRBJ1-2; 7 bases line up with TRBD1. Germline trimming cut 4 bases from V and 8 bases from J; bases unmatched to any gene: 10. Germline V gene sequence: CDR1 GTSNPN, CDR2 SVGIG (reference sequence). The CDR3 has 13 amino acids. CDR3 sequence (DNA): TGTGCCTGGAACAGACAGGGAGTGGAAGGCTACACCTTC. As protein: CAWNRQGVEGYTF.

V usage is TRBV9 and J usage is TRBJ2-1; D may be TRBD1 (5 bases). The CDR3 covers 15 residues. Trimming shortened V by 3 bases and J by 6 bases, and 16 bases separated the two germline ends. Looked up from germline, CDR1 is SGDLS and CDR2 is YYNGEE. CDR3 in amino acids: CASSAAGRAFNEQFF. The CDR3 nucleotides are TGTGCCAGCAGCGCGGCCGGCAGGGCCTTCAATGAGCAGTTCTTC.

In its sample, this clone was seen a few times. The J gene is TRBJ2-1, the V gene TRBV14, with D perhaps matching TRBD2 (6 bases). Germline loops: CDR1 SGHDN, CDR2 FVKESK. V lost 0 bases, J lost 4 bases, and 13 bases lay in between. This CDR3 contains 16 residues. The DNA of the CDR3 is TGTGCCAGCAGCCAAGACCACGGGACTTTGTACAATGAGCAGTTCTTC. Protein sequence: CASSQDHGTLYNEQFF.

The rearrangement uses TRBV7-3 and TRBJ2-1; unclear D gene. CDR3 size: 13 residues. From germline, CDR1 is SGHTA and CDR2 FQGTGA. V was cut by 2 bases and J by 5 bases, with 7 bases left in between. This CDR3 is CASSLGLNNEQFF. CDR3 nucleotides: TGTGCCAGCAGCTTAGGGCTGAACAATGAGCAGTTCTTC.

This clone has more than one count but fewer than ten. The chain joins TRBV4-2 to TRBJ2-2, with 8 bases lining up with TRBD1. V dropped 3 bases and J dropped 3; count of bases not matched to a gene: 3. CDR1 is LGHNA, CDR2 YNFKEQ, per germline. CDR3 size: 15 residues. CDR3 region: CASSHLDRDTGELFF. The CDR3 region has the DNA TGTGCCAGCAGCCATTTGGACAGGGACACCGGGGAGCTGTTTTTT.

The genes are TRBV5-1 and TRBJ2-2; possible D gene TRBD2, 5 bases. Per the germline V gene, CDR1 is SGHRS and CDR2 is YFSETQ. The ends were cut back, 3 bases at V and 2 bases at J, with 11 bases in the middle. This CDR3 is 15 amino acids long. CDR3: CASSSREGNTGELFF. The CDR3 nucleotides are TGCGCCAGCAGCTCTAGAGAGGGTAACACCGGGGAGCTGTTTTTT.

V is TRBV30 and J is TRBJ2-1, with 7 bases matching TRBD1. CDR1 is GTSNPN, CDR2 SVGIG, per germline (reference sequence). CDR3 size: 15 residues. V was pared by 4 bases and J by 3 bases, with 9 bases of the junction left unmatched. In nucleotides, the CDR3 is TGTGCCTGGATCCCCAGGGGGTTACTCTACAATGAGCAGTTCTTC. Translating it yields CAWIPRGLLYNEQFF.

The V call is TRBV5-1, the J call TRBJ1-1; 8 positions agree with TRBD1. Germline CDR1 reads SGHRS; CDR2 reads YFSETQ. V lost 4 bases to trimming and J lost 3 bases; unmatched junction nucleotides: 5. The CDR3 covers 14 residues. CDR3 sequence reads: CASSGQGRDTEAFF. Here the CDR3 DNA reads TGCGCCAGCAGCGGACAGGGTCGGGACACTGAAGCTTTCTTT.

This clone appeared a few times. The J gene is TRBJ2-1, the V gene TRBV14, with 7 bases lining up with TRBD1. The V gene's germline CDR1 is SGHDN and CDR2 FVKESK. This CDR3 region has 16 residues. With 5 bases clipped from V and 7 bases from J, the junction kept 14 bases outside the gene matches. In DNA, the CDR3 is TGTGCCAGCAGCAACTACAGGGGAGTGGTCTGGAATGAGCAGTTCTTC. This encodes CASSNYRGVVWNEQFF.

Only a few counts were recorded for this clone. Without the conserved terminal phenylalanine or tryptophan, this CDR3 likely stems from a read error. Because the CDR3's place on the DNA is in doubt, the DNA is left out and the CDR3 is given as listed by TCRdb. The chain is built from TRBV29-1 and TRBJ1-2. CDR1 is SQVTM, CDR2 ANQGSEA, per germline. Inclusive of both ends, the CDR3 amounts to 9 amino acids. CDR3: CSVGGRVGL.

The chain is built from TRBV29-1 and TRBJ2-4; TRBD2 matches at 8 bases. This CDR3 has 16 amino acids. CDR1 and CDR2 from the germline V gene are SQVTM and ANQGSEA. V dropped 6 bases and J dropped 0; count of bases not matched to a gene: 10. Written as DNA, the CDR3 is TGCAGCGTCGTCTTAGCGGGATCTATAGCCAAAAACATTCAGTACTTC. Translated, it gives CSVVLAGSIAKNIQYF.

The chain employs TRBV29-1 and TRBJ2-1; 7 nucleotides agree with TRBD2. The junction had 12 bases not matched to a gene; V was cut back by 4 bases and J by 6 bases. Germline lookup yields CDR1 SQVTM and CDR2 ANQGSEA. This CDR3 is built from 15 residues. The chain's CDR3 is CSVVLGGSDINEQFF. CDR3 coding DNA: TGCAGCGTTGTCCTCGGCGGGAGTGACATCAATGAGCAGTTCTTC.

This clone occurred a few times. V is TRBV2 and J is TRBJ2-1; the D is unclear. V gave up 7 bases and J gave up 8 bases, with 9 bases separating them. CDR3 length: 11 residues. The germline V gene has CDR1 SNHLY and CDR2 FYNNEI. Here the CDR3 reads CASTPSDEQFF. CDR3 sequence (DNA): TGTGCCAGCACTCCTTCCGATGAGCAGTTCTTC.

This clone showed up just a few times. The chain carries TRBV7-3 and TRBJ2-3; TRBD2 aligns across 7 bases. Germline V gene data show CDR1 as SGHTA and CDR2 as FQGTGA. The V and J ends lost 5 bases and 6 bases, in that order; junction bases with no gene match: 8. This CDR3 has 14 residues. CDR3 amino acids: CASSRGGGTDTQYF. The CDR3 region has the DNA TGTGCCAGCAGCCGGGGCGGGGGAACCGATACGCAGTATTTT.

This sequence joins TRBV5-1 and TRBJ2-1; 11 nucleotides agree with TRBD2. Germline values: CDR1 SGHRS, CDR2 YFSETQ. With V trimmed by 2 bases and J by 0 bases, 4 bases remained unmatched. This CDR3 region has 17 residues. This CDR3 reads CASSFTSGRVSYNEQFF. As DNA, the CDR3 is TGCGCCAGCAGCTTCACTAGCGGGAGAGTCTCCTACAATGAGCAGTTCTTC.

The gene calls are TRBV29-1 and TRBJ2-1; 9 nucleotides agree with TRBD2. Germline-derived CDR1 and CDR2 are SQVTM and ANQGSEA. With 7 bases clipped from V and 4 bases from J, the junction kept 14 bases outside the gene matches. The length of the CDR3 is 16 residues. CDR3 nucleotides: TGCAGCGCCCGAAGCGGGACTAGCAGGTCTTACAATGAGCAGTTCTTC. This encodes CSARSGTSRSYNEQFF.

In this sample, this clone turned up a few times. This chain uses TRBV27 with TRBJ2-1, with 8 positions matching TRBD2. The CDR3 runs to 16 residues. J was trimmed by 2 bases and V by 4 bases; bases with no gene match: 7. Germline V gene sequence: CDR1 MNHEY, CDR2 SMNVEV (reference sequence). CDR3 DNA: TGTGCCAGCAGTTCCCGAGCGGGAGCGACCTACAATGAGCAGTTCTTC. Protein product: CASSSRAGATYNEQFF.

This clone occurred a few times. The chain recombines TRBV25-1 with TRBJ1-1; the D gene is possibly TRBD1 (6 bases). This CDR3 contains 13 residues. Germline CDR1 MGHDK, CDR2 SYGVNS. The V end lost 8 bases, the J end lost 4 bases, and 14 bases lay between the germline ends. This chain's CDR3 is CASSITGSTEAFF. In DNA, the CDR3 is TGTGCCAGCTCTATAACAGGGAGCACTGAAGCTTTCTTT.

This clone was seen a handful of times. The CDR3: CASTSNRVPEQYF. The CDR3, as DNA: TGTGCCAGCACTTCAAACAGGGTACCCGAGCAGTACTTC. The chain is built from TRBV25-1 and TRBJ2-7; weak D call: TRBD1 (6 bases). The germline V and J ends were trimmed by 7 bases and 6 bases, with 16 bases remaining between them. Germline CDR1 reads MGHDK; CDR2 reads SYGVNS. CDR3 length equals 13 residues.

CDR3: CASSYFGWEIGQYF. The CDR3 DNA reads as TGTGCCAGCAGTTACTTTGGGTGGGAGATAGGGCAGTACTTC. V and J are TRBV6-5 and TRBJ2-7, with D perhaps matching TRBD2 (5 bases). From germline, CDR1 is MNHEY and CDR2 SVGAGI. The length of the CDR3 is 14 residues. Trimming shortened V by 1 base and J by 9 bases, and 16 bases separated the two germline ends.